The present T cell receptor (beta chain) was sequenced within a study of control samples from healthy donors and cancer patients. Sequencing was performed with immunoSEQ multiplex PCR; in TCRdb, only in-frame clones are kept and a portion is missing. The sample yields 100,000 to 150,000 clones, roughly 90% seen once. The CDR3 sequence is 14 residues long. Looked up from germline, CDR1 is SNHLY and CDR2 is FYNNEI. V shed 9 bases and J shed 0 bases, with 9 bases lying between them. This clone was detected only a few times. The chain combines TRBV2 with TRBJ2-6, with D perhaps TRBD1 (6 bases). The source material was blood. This TCR was sampled from a man over 45 in good health. CDR3 coding DNA: TGTGCCAGTCAGGGGTCCTCTGGGGCCAACGTCCTGACTTTC. Translating it yields CASQGSSGANVLTF.